The clone carrying this T cell receptor (beta chain) was recorded at least ten times. What it binds is not known. This sample is drawn from a study of shared clonotypes between healthy human individuals. Whole-study results and caveats: Shared clonotypes: about 5% naive CD4, about 3.5% naive CD8, roughly 2.4% memory CD4, about 0.4% memory CD8.

Only in-frame clones appear in the TCRdb table, and some are missing; sequencing was by immunoSEQ multiplex PCR. Among under 1,100,000 clones listed, more than 75% were seen once. The V segment lost 1 base and the J segment 6 bases; nucleotides outside the gene matches: 2. The CDR3 runs to 14 residues. Germline lookup yields CDR1 SGHRS and CDR2 YFSETQ. The origin of this receptor is a man aged 18 to 30 in good health. Some clones in this sample may be carry-over from other donors' samples. V usage is TRBV5-1 and J usage is TRBJ2-5, with 11 bases that match TRBD2. Sequencing input: memory CD4+ T cells from PBMCs. Subset of the sample: CD45RA-negative fraction. Here the CDR3 DNA reads TGCGCCAGCAGCTTGACTAGCGGGAGTAAGACCCAGTACTTC. This encodes CASSLTSGSKTQYF.